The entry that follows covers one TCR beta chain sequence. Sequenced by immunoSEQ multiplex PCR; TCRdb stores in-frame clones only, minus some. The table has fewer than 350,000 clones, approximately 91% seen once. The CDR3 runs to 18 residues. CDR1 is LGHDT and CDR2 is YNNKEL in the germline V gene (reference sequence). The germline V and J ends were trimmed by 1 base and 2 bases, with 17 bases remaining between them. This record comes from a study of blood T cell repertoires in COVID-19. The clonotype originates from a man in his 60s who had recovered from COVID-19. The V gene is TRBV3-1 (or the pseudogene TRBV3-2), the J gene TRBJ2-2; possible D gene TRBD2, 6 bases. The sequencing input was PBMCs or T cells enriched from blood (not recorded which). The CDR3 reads CASSQVVRLASNTGELFF. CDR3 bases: TGTGCCAGCAGCCAAGTAGTGCGGCTAGCGAGCAACACCGGGGAGCTGTTTTTT.